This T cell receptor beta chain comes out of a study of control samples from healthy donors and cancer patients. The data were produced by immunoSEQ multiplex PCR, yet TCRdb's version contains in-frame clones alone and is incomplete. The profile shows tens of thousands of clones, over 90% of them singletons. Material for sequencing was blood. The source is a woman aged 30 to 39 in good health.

CDR3 sequence: CASRGQGRTEAFF. The CDR3 DNA is TGTGCCAGCAGAGGACAGGGCAGGACTGAAGCTTTCTTT. The chain employs TRBV7-9 and TRBJ1-1; 8 bases fit TRBD1. The CDR3 is 13 residues long. Germline CDR1 is SEHNR and CDR2 is FQNEAQ (reference sequence). Trimming at V came to 6 bases and at J to 5 bases, leaving 5 bases not matched to a gene.